Sequencing of this TCR beta chain was carried out in a study of spatial heterogeneity in lung cancer. The wider study: The count of detected beta-chain sequences consistently exceeded that of alpha-chain sequences. The average count in raw reads for each unique TCR and UMI combination exceeded nine appearances. General study findings and limits: Detection of ubiquitous tumor TCRs in blood was higher at resection than follow-up.

A word on this clonotype: The antigen remains unidentified.

Stated time point: sample taken at primary tumor resection. Tumor, nontumor lung or frozen PBMC supplied whole RNA, sequenced without sorting. A total of approximately 69 untreated early-stage non-small cell lung cancer patients served as donors. TCRdb processed the 5' RACE reads anew with MiXCR; each CDR3 protein has one entry. The profile shows around 45,000 distinct CDR3 sequences, around 15% of them singletons. This receptor was taken from a male donor with early-stage non-small cell lung cancer. Sequencing was performed on PBMCs, taken at surgery.

CDR3 residues: CASRVGGPGANVLTF. For the CDR3, the DNA is TGTGCCAGCAGGGTAGGGGGGCCTGGGGCCAACGTCCTGACTTTC. The chain combines TRBV6-5 with TRBJ2-6; D is perhaps TRBD1 or TRBD2 (6 bases each). The V gene lost 6 bases and the J gene lost 2 bases, with 11 bases spanning the gap. CDR3 size: 15 residues. Germline lookup yields CDR1 MNHEY and CDR2 SVGAGI.